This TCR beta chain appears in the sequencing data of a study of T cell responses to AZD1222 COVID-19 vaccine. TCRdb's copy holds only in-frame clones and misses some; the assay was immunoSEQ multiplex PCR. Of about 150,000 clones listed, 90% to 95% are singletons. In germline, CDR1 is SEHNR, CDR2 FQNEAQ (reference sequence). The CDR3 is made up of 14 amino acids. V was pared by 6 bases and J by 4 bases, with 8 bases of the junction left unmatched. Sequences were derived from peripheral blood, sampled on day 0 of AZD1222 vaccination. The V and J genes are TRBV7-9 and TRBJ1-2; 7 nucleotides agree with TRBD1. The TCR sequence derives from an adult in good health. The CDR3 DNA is TGTGCCAGCAGTCTACCGGACAGGCCCTATGGCTACACCTTC. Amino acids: CASSLPDRPYGYTF.